These T cell receptor beta chains were read from a single sample in a study of identifying expanded T cells in peripheral blood. Clones were sequenced by immunoSEQ multiplex PCR, and TCRdb holds only the in-frame ones, with some missing. Found here are 100,000 or so clones, over 80% of them singletons; the top ten hold about 5.9%. Source material: blood. These receptors all stem from a person aged 18 to 75 in good health. Both conserved end residues are part of each CDR3. The D gene is left open where the match is weak. Some rows have no size entry. The others give once, few or many, or a class for an expanded clone.

TRBV19,TRBJ1-5,NA,NA,TGTGCCAGTAGTATCGGGCAGGCGAGCAATCAGCCCCAGCATTTT,CASSIGQASNQPQHF
TRBV13,TRBJ1-2,NA,few,TGTGCCAGCAGCTTCCGACTAGGGAACACCTTC,CASSFRLGNTF
TRBV15,TRBJ2-5,TRBD2,NA,TGTGCCACCAGCAGAGATCCACTGCGGGGGGCCGGGGAGACCCAGTACTTC,CATSRDPLRGAGETQYF
TRBV5-5,TRBJ1-6,NA,NA,TGTGCCAGCAGCTTGCGTTGGGATATCGAGGTCCCCCGTCGTAATTCACCCCTCCACTTT,CASSLRWDIEVPRRNSPLHF
TRBV6-1,TRBJ2-2,NA,NA,TGTGCCAGCAGGGCTGGGGTATCCGGGGAGCTGTTTTTT,CASRAGVSGELFF
TRBV7-9,TRBJ2-5,TRBD2,NA,TGTGCCAGCAGCTTAGGGACGGGGGGCCAAGAGACCCAGTACTTC,CASSLGTGGQETQYF
TRBV25-1,TRBJ1-1,NA,NA,TGTGCCAGCAGTGAGCCCAGAGGGTTGAACACTGAAGCTTTCTTT,CASSEPRGLNTEAFF
TRBV19,TRBJ2-7,NA,NA,TGTGCCAGTAGTCTACCTGGGGATCGCTACGAGCAGTACTTC,CASSLPGDRYEQYF
TRBV12-5,TRBJ1-3,NA,NA,TGTGCTAGTGGCCCCCTCGGAGCCCTTGGAAACACCATATATTTT,CASGPLGALGNTIYF
TRBV5-1,TRBJ2-3,NA,NA,TGCGCCAGCAGCTCAGGACAACGGGATACGCAGTATTTT,CASSSGQRDTQYF
TRBV6-1,TRBJ2-1,NA,NA,TGTGCCAGCGGAATTACCCTGGGTGAGCAGTTCTTC,CASGITLGEQFF
TRBV7-9,TRBJ2-5,NA,NA,TGTGCCAGCAGCTTAGGGCTGGGTCCAGGGACCCAGTACTTC,CASSLGLGPGTQYF
TRBV10-2,TRBJ1-5,NA,NA,TGCGCCAGCAGTGAGAACAGCAGGAGCAATCAGCCCCAGCATTTT,CASSENSRSNQPQHF
TRBV6-5,TRBJ1-2,NA,NA,TGTGCCAGCGGTCGGGGAAACTATGGCTACACCTTC,CASGRGNYGYTF
TRBV5-1,TRBJ2-3,TRBD2,NA,TGCGCCAGCAGCTTGGGCAGCGGGGGGACTCTAAGCACAGATACGCAGTATTTT,CASSLGSGGTLSTDTQYF
TRBV5-1,TRBJ2-2,NA,once,TGCGCCAGCAGTATGAACACCGGGGAGCTGTTTTTT,CASSMNTGELFF
TRBV20-1,TRBJ1-2,NA,NA,TGCAGTTCAGGGAGGGACTATGGCTACACCTTC,CSSGRDYGYTF
TRBV30,TRBJ1-2,NA,once,TGTGCCTGGAGCCACGCGCTAGCCTATGGCTACACCTTC,CAWSHALAYGYTF
TRBV10-3,TRBJ2-1,TRBD2,once,TGTGCCATCAGAGTAGCGGGAGAGTACAATGAGCAGTTCTTC,CAIRVAGEYNEQFF
TRBV18,TRBJ1-5,NA,NA,TGTGCCAGCTCACCACCATCGAGGCAGCCCCAGCATTTT,CASSPPSRQPQHF
TRBV7-9,TRBJ1-1,NA,NA,TGTGCCAGCAGTAGGACCCAGAAGAGGACTGAAGCTTTCTTT,CASSRTQKRTEAFF
TRBV4-2,TRBJ1-5,NA,NA,TGTGCCAGCAGCCAAGCCGAGGGACGTCAGCCCCAGCATTTT,CASSQAEGRQPQHF
TRBV5-4,TRBJ2-2,TRBD2,NA,TGTGCCAGCAGGCCGACTAGCGATTCCGGGGAGCTGTTTTTT,CASRPTSDSGELFF
TRBV19,TRBJ1-2,NA,NA,TGTGCCAGTAGTAATGGGGGCGCAGGCTACACCTTC,CASSNGGAGYTF
TRBV6-1,TRBJ2-2,NA,NA,TGTGCCAGCAGTGAATTTGCGGGGTCGTCCGGGGAGCTGTTTTTT,CASSEFAGSSGELFF
TRBV20-1,TRBJ2-4,TRBD1,NA,TGCAGTGCGACAGGGTCGAACATTCAGTACTTC,CSATGSNIQYF
TRBV5-4,TRBJ2-1,TRBD2,NA,TGTGCCAGCAGCCTGCGGGGGGGGAGGTACAATGAGCAGTTCTTC,CASSLRGGRYNEQFF
TRBV6-6,TRBJ2-7,TRBD1,NA,TGTGCCAGCAGTCTCCACGACAGGGTCCCCTACGAGCAGTACTTC,CASSLHDRVPYEQYF
TRBV5-3,TRBJ1-5,NA,NA,TGTGCCGGAGGCTGGGGGTCCCTTAGCAATCAGCCCCAGCATTTT,CAGGWGSLSNQPQHF
TRBV30,TRBJ1-3,TRBD1,NA,TGTGCCTGGGGACAGGGGGCCTCTGGAAACACCATATATTTT,CAWGQGASGNTIYF
TRBV10-3,TRBJ2-7,NA,NA,TGTGCCATCAGTGAGTCGTTTGGGGTTGGTGACGAGCAGTACTTC,CAISESFGVGDEQYF
TRBV13,TRBJ1-1,NA,NA,TGTGCCAGCAGCTTTTCAGCCCCTTTTCGAACAACTGAAGCTTTCTTT,CASSFSAPFRTTEAFF
TRBV29-1,TRBJ1-2,NA,NA,TGCAGCGTTGAAGTCCAGGGGAGCCCCTATGGCTACACCTTC,CSVEVQGSPYGYTF
TRBV5-1,TRBJ2-5,TRBD1,few,TGCGCCAGCAGCTCTGACAGGGTAGGACAAGAGACCCAGTACTTC,CASSSDRVGQETQYF
TRBV9,TRBJ1-2,NA,NA,TGTGCCAGCAGCGTAGGGGGGGCAGTCTCTAACTATGGCTACACCTTC,CASSVGGAVSNYGYTF
TRBV5-1,TRBJ1-2,NA,NA,TGCGCCAGCGGCGGGGACTATGGCTACACCTTC,CASGGDYGYTF
TRBV6-6,TRBJ2-3,NA,NA,TGTGCCAGCACCGGGGATGCCTCTAGCACAGATACGCAGTATTTT,CASTGDASSTDTQYF
TRBV19,TRBJ2-7,NA,few,TGTGCCAGTAGGGACAGATACGAGCAGTACTTC,CASRDRYEQYF
TRBV7-3,TRBJ2-5,NA,NA,TGTGCCAGCAGCTTAACGGGATCTGACGAGGTGGAGACCCAGTACTTC,CASSLTGSDEVETQYF
TRBV6-5,TRBJ2-1,NA,NA,TGTGCCAGCAGTTCACCTAATAGGGGGAGAGGTGAGCAGTTCTTC,CASSSPNRGRGEQFF
TRBV15,TRBJ1-5,TRBD1,NA,TGTGCCACCAGCAGAGCTAGACTTGTTACAGGGGGCGGCAATCAGCCCCAGCATTTT,CATSRARLVTGGGNQPQHF
TRBV28,TRBJ1-1,NA,NA,TGTGCCAGCAGTGAAGTTGTAACTGAAGCTTTCTTT,CASSEVVTEAFF
TRBV6-5,TRBJ1-1,NA,NA,TGTGCCAGCAGTTACTCGGGACTTGTAGCTTTCTTT,CASSYSGLVAFF
TRBV5-4,TRBJ2-5,NA,NA,TGTGCCAGCAGCTCGCGTGAGTACCAAGAGACCCAGTACTTC,CASSSREYQETQYF
TRBV7-9,TRBJ2-7,TRBD1,NA,TGTGCCAGCAGCTTAACAGGGGATTCCTACGAGCAGTACTTC,CASSLTGDSYEQYF
TRBV9,TRBJ2-2,NA,once,TGTGCCAGCAGCCCGAGACAGGCCACCGGGGAGCTGTTTTTT,CASSPRQATGELFF